The sample holds a few counts of the clone carrying this T cell receptor (beta chain). Its antigen remains unidentified. V was clipped by 1 base and J by 0 bases, with 9 bases between them. In germline, CDR1 is MGHRA, CDR2 YSYEKL. The CDR3 is 15 residues long. Donors were ostensibly healthy at sampling, although undocumented immune exposures were probable. These data are taken from a study of cytomegalovirus exposure and HLA in healthy donors. Researchers ran the PCR with 60 Vbeta and 13 Jbeta primers. Per the study methods: Later work found tens of millions of unique TCR beta chains, with 9 million to 13 million shared. The assay was immunoSEQ multiplex PCR, and TCRdb's table has in-frame clones only and misses some. That table supplies the V and J calls and clone size; D and trimming were determined from the DNA. The table shows 120,000 to 150,000 clones, with around three quarters occurring only once.

General study results and limits: Cytomegalovirus association was listed for under 200 TCR beta chains.

This TCR derives from a man younger than 35 in good health and CMV-seronegative. Sequenced material: PBMCs. This chain connects TRBV4-1 to TRBJ1-1, with D tentatively TRBD1 (6 bases). The CDR3 coding sequence is TGCGCCAGCAGCCAAGTTCAGGGGCTGAACACTGAAGCTTTCTTT. It codes for CASSQVQGLNTEAFF.